The 3 T cell receptor beta chains below come from one sample, sequenced in a study of cytomegalovirus exposure and HLA in healthy donors. In the PCR, 60 Vbeta and 13 Jbeta primers were used. Data came from immunoSEQ multiplex PCR; TCRdb stores just in-frame clones and leaves some out. The sample lists about 160,000 clones; approximately 84% were seen once. The sample was PBMCs. The receptors stem from a young man in good health and CMV-seropositive.

The CDR3 region has the DNA TGCAGTGCTGGGGGGTTCACTGAAGCTTTCTTT. Protein product: CSAGGFTEAFF. The chain couples TRBV20-1 to TRBJ1-1; D is perhaps TRBD1 (5 bases). CDR1 is DFQATT, CDR2 SNEGSKA, per germline (reference sequence). The CDR3 spans 11 residues. Trimming took 5 bases from V and 4 from J, leaving 8 bases between them.

V gene TRBV4-1 combines with J gene TRBJ1-2; D gene unclear. Germline V gives CDR1 MGHRA, CDR2 YSYEKL. The CDR3 runs 13 residues. V lost 2 bases to trimming and J lost 3 bases, with 7 bases between them. In DNA form, the CDR3 reads TGCGCCAGCAGCCAATGTGGCTACTATGGCTACACCTTC. Translated: CASSQCGYYGYTF.

V is TRBV27 and J is TRBJ2-2, with 8 nucleotides matching TRBD1. This CDR3 is built from 17 residues. V shed 2 bases, J shed 6 bases, and the junction held 11 bases outside the gene matches. Germline V lookup: CDR1 MNHEY, CDR2 SMNVEV (reference sequence). The CDR3 DNA sequence: TGTGCCAGCAGTTTAGGGCAGGGGGCGCGACAGGCCGGGGAGCTGTTTTTT. Amino acid sequence: CASSLGQGARQAGELFF.